This entry concerns a single T cell receptor beta chain. Living in 20 to 30 US areas, the participants were between 18 and 89 years of age. These data are taken from a study of blood T cell repertoires in COVID-19. Original processing notes: Amplification with reference gene primers provided the estimates of nucleated cell counts. Some clones are missing from TCRdb's copy, which holds only in-frame ones; the method was immunoSEQ multiplex PCR. Clone size and V and J calls were adopted from that table, with D and trimming inferred from the DNA. The sample carries approximately 250,000 clones, approximately 90% recorded once. Germline V gene data show CDR1 as SGHRS and CDR2 as YFSETQ. The ends were cut back, 4 bases at V and 4 bases at J, with 21 bases in the middle. The CDR3 is made up of 16 amino acids.

Sequences were obtained from PBMCs or T cells enriched from blood (not recorded which). This chain uses TRBV5-1 with TRBJ2-7; tentative D call: TRBD1 (6 bases). This receptor was taken from a man in his forties who had been exposed to COVID-19. The DNA for the CDR3 is TGCGCCAGCAGCCTGACCTGGACAGACTCAGTATACGAGCAGTACTTC. It specifies CASSLTWTDSVYEQYF. The full variable domain, completed using reference TRBV5-1 and TRBJ2-7, is KAGVTQTPRYLIKTRGQQVTLSCSPISGHRSVSWYQQTPGQGLQFLFEYFSETQRNKGNFPGRFSGRQFSNSRSEMNVSTLELGDSALYLCASSLTWTDSVYEQYFGPGTRLTVT.